This T cell receptor beta chain emerged from a study of CD8+ T cells in alopecia areata. Study-wide background: For the treated group, dosing was oral tofacitinib at 5 to 10 mg twice daily. Tofacitinib continued for 6 to 18 months and was then withheld for 6 months. Study results and limitations: Scalp sequencing also captures normal skin's resident alphabeta T cells.

RNA, once extracted, was reverse transcribed into cDNA for use as the sequencing template. The repertoire was sequenced with immunoSEQ multiplex PCR; TCRdb's copy has only in-frame clones and lacks some. The table lists roughly 200,000 clones, roughly 44% of them singletons. Germline-derived CDR1 and CDR2 are LNHDA and SQIVND (reference sequence). The CDR3 spans 12 residues. V lost 6 bases to trimming and J lost 2 bases, with 5 bases between them. Treatment meaning: oral pan-JAK inhibitor, 5-10 mg twice daily. Researchers took lesional scalp punch biopsies and peripheral blood from people who were alopecia areata patients. With regard to this clone: What it binds is not known.

V is TRBV19 and J is TRBJ2-1; D gene uncertain. The specimen comprised CD4+ T cells sorted from blood, sampled at approximately week 36, from a patient treated with tofacitinib. The receptor was isolated from a human donor with alopecia areata. CDR3 amino acids: CASRGTYNEQFF. Here the CDR3 DNA reads TGTGCCAGTAGGGGAACCTACAATGAGCAGTTCTTC.